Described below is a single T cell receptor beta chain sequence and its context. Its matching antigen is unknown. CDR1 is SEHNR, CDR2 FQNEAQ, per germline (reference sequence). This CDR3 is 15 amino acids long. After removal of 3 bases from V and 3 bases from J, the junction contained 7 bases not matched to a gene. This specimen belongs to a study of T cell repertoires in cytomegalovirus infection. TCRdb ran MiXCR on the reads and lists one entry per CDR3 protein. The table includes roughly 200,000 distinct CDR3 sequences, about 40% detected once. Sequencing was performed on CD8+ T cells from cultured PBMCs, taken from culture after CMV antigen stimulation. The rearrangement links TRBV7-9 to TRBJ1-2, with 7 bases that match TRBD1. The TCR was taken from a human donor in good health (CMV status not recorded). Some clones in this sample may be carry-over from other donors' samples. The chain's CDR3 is CASSFLTGEDYGYTF. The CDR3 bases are TGTGCCAGCAGCTTCCTAACAGGGGAGGACTATGGCTACACCTTC.